These 6 T cell receptor beta chains came from one sample sequenced in a study of blood T cell repertoires in COVID-19. TCRdb's copy holds only in-frame clones and misses some; the assay was immunoSEQ multiplex PCR. The sample gives more than 100,000 clones, 84% of which show up once; under 5% is in the top ten. Sequences were obtained from PBMCs or T cells enriched from blood (not recorded which). The receptor source for this set is a woman under 40 who had recovered from COVID-19.

The chain employs TRBV4-2 and TRBJ1-4, with 9 bases lining up with TRBD1. Trimming removed 1 base from V and 8 bases from J; junction bases left unmatched: 5. Germline V gene lookup returns CDR1 LGHNA and CDR2 YNFKEQ. The CDR3 has 15 residues. The CDR3: CASSQAGQGKEKLFF. The CDR3 DNA sequence: TGTGCCAGCAGCCAAGCGGGACAGGGTAAGGAAAAACTGTTTTTT.

This chain connects TRBV7-3 to TRBJ1-2; D unclear. Germline loops: CDR1 SGHTA, CDR2 FQGTGA. The CDR3 has 12 residues. Deletions cut 4 bases from V and 2 bases from J, with 5 bases between. The DNA of the CDR3 is TGTGCCAGCAGCTCCCTGAACTATGGCTACACCTTC. Translating gives CASSSLNYGYTF.

This chain links TRBV9 with TRBJ1-4, with 10 bases identical to TRBD1. The germline CDR1 and CDR2 sequences are SGDLS and YYNGEE. CDR3 size: 13 residues. J lost 8 bases, V lost 3 bases, and 1 base had no gene match. CDR3 residues: CASSEGQGEKLFF. In DNA form, the CDR3 reads TGTGCCAGCAGCGAGGGACAGGGGGAAAAACTGTTTTTT.

This clone occurred once. The chain combines TRBV7-2 with TRBJ1-3, with D unclear. Deletions cut 4 bases from V and 3 bases from J, with 10 bases between. Germline CDR1 and CDR2: SGHTA and FQGNSA. The CDR3 extends over 14 amino acids. The CDR3 DNA follows: TGTGCCAGCAGCTCCACCGCTATTGGAAACACCATATATTTT. Its protein product is CASSSTAIGNTIYF.

This clone was observed once. The genes are TRBV9 and TRBJ2-7, with D tentatively TRBD2 (6 bases). This CDR3 contains 15 residues. V lost 2 bases to trimming and J lost 0 bases, with 12 bases between them. Germline CDR1 reads SGDLS; CDR2 reads YYNGEE. In DNA, the CDR3 is TGTGCCAGCAGCGTTTCCGCGGGGATCTCCTACGAGCAGTACTTC. Translation gives CASSVSAGISYEQYF.

The chain combines TRBV2 with TRBJ1-2; D remains ambiguous. V was cut by 5 bases and J by 6 bases, with 10 bases left in between. This CDR3 is 12 amino acids long. Looked up from germline, CDR1 is SNHLY and CDR2 is FYNNEI. The CDR3 protein is CASSLHSNGYTF. CDR3 coding DNA: TGTGCCAGCAGTTTACATTCAAATGGCTACACCTTC.